The source of this T cell receptor beta chain is a study of blood T cell repertoires in COVID-19. TCRdb keeps only in-frame clones here, not all; method: immunoSEQ multiplex PCR. The table includes more than 95,000 clones, roughly 79% detected once. Between the trimmed V and J ends, which lost 6 bases and 6 bases, there was a span of 19 bases. The CDR3 runs to 15 residues. In germline, CDR1 is ENHRY, CDR2 SYGVKD. The chain is built from TRBV10-3 and TRBJ2-3; D perhaps matches TRBD2 (5 bases). This receptor was identified in a human donor in a cohort sampled during active COVID-19. The sample was peripheral blood. The CDR3 region is CAISTPRDLSDTQYF. CDR3 DNA sequence: TGTGCCATCAGCACCCCTCGGGATCTGTCGGATACGCAGTATTTT.